Ten or more counts support the clone carrying this T cell receptor beta chain. Its antigen is still unknown. V was shortened by 2 bases and J by 0 bases, with 10 bases between the two germline ends. Germline V gene sequence: CDR1 SGHVS, CDR2 FNYEAQ. This CDR3 has 15 residues. This sample was taken from a study of human T cells and chemical hapten exposure. MiXCR, applied by TCRdb to the RACE reads, yields one record per CDR3 protein. The table includes 95,000 to 150,000 distinct CDR3 sequences, about 13% detected once. Regarding time point: patch test 1, 2 weeks after DPC sensitization. Treatment in this sample: therapeutic diphenylcyclopropenone sensitization with weekly scalp DPC. Points from the study as a whole: Expanded TCRs made up significantly more big CDR3 similarity clusters than controls did.

The starting material was whole blood, obtained in connection with sensitization to the hapten diphenylcyclopropenone (DPC). The chain is built from TRBV7-6 and TRBJ1-1; D is perhaps TRBD1 (6 bases). The TCR comes from a young man with alopecia areata. Some clones in this sample may be carry-over from other donors' samples. The DNA of the CDR3 is TGTGCCAGCAGCTTAACGCAGGGGATGAACACTGAAGCTTTCTTT. Protein sequence: CASSLTQGMNTEAFF. The full variable domain, with the rest looked up from reference TRBV7-6 and TRBJ1-1, is GAGVSQSPRYKVTKRGQDVALRCDPISGHVSLYWYRQALGQGPEFLTYFNYEAQQDKSGLPNDRFSAERPEGSISTLTIQRTEQRDSAMYRCASSLTQGMNTEAFFGQGTRLTVV.